Presented here are 14 T cell receptor beta chains from one specimen sequenced in a study of T cell changes during pregnancy in multiple sclerosis (dated by TCRdb to about 2019). The library was prepared using the immunoSEQ multiplex PCR assay. The clones in this table, taken by TCRdb from immuneACCESS, are in-frame only. Not every clone is retained; where verified, under half of the shortfall comes from an unresolved V gene, and the cause of the rest is unknown. The sample profile shows tens of thousands of clones; 91% of them were found once. Together, the top ten hold under 0.9% of the sample. The sequences come from peripheral blood, collected in the third trimester of pregnancy. These receptors all stem from a female donor in good health, enrolled as a control in a pregnancy study.

The chain has TRBV5-1 and TRBJ2-1, with D possibly being TRBD1 (5 bases). This CDR3 spans 14 amino acids. V was clipped by 4 bases and J by 5 bases, with 13 bases between them. CDR1 SGHRS and CDR2 YFSETQ come from the germline V gene. DNA of the CDR3: TGCGCCAGCAGCCTTGACAGCAGCCACAATGAGCAGTTCTTC. Translating gives CASSLDSSHNEQFF. The full variable domain, its missing parts supplied by reference TRBV5-1 and TRBJ2-1, is KAGVTQTPRYLIKTRGQQVTLSCSPISGHRSVSWYQQTPGQGLQFLFEYFSETQRNKGNFPGRFSGRQFSNSRSEMNVSTLELGDSALYLCASSLDSSHNEQFFGPGTRLTVL.

J is TRBJ1-3 and V is TRBV14, with D unclear. There are 15 residues in the CDR3. Germline V gene lookup returns CDR1 SGHDN and CDR2 FVKESK. V gave up 4 bases and J gave up 4 bases, with 14 bases separating them. The CDR3 protein is CASSPLGVEGNTIYF. CDR3 DNA sequence: TGTGCCAGCAGCCCCCTCGGAGTTGAGGGAAACACCATATATTTT.

The rearrangement uses TRBV7-8 and TRBJ1-1, with 9 bases that match TRBD1. The length of the CDR3 is 17 residues. V shed 5 bases, J shed 10 bases, and the junction held 20 bases outside the gene matches. Germline CDR1 and CDR2: SGHVS and FQNEAQ. CDR3 in DNA: TGTGCCAGCAGCGGAGGGGCCCGGGACAGGGACCCCTCCGGAGCTTTCTTT. Translation: CASSGGARDRDPSGAFF.

The chain uses TRBV19 and TRBJ1-6, with D possibly matching TRBD1 (5 bases). Germline CDR1 LNHDA, CDR2 SQIVND (reference sequence). V was cut by 5 bases and J by 8 bases, with 10 bases left in between. The CDR3 has 13 residues. CDR3 sequence reads: CASSYRGDSPLHF. As DNA, the CDR3 is TGTGCCAGTAGTTACCGGGGGGATTCACCCCTCCACTTT.

The chain couples TRBV18 to TRBJ1-1; D perhaps matches TRBD1 (5 bases). Trimming took off 5 bases at V and 1 base at J, with 11 bases between the two ends. Germline CDR1 KGHSH, CDR2 LQKENI. The CDR3 has 14 residues. In DNA, the CDR3 is TGTGCCAGCTCAATTAACGGGGGGAACACTGAAGCTTTCTTT. Encoded protein: CASSINGGNTEAFF.

Only one count was recorded for this clone. The chain joins TRBV6-4 to TRBJ1-5; perhaps TRBD1 as D (5 bases). The CDR3 has 15 residues. The V gene lost 2 bases and the J gene lost 3 bases, with 11 bases spanning the gap. Germline CDR1 and CDR2: MRHNA and SNTAGT. The CDR3 DNA follows: TGTGCCAGCAGTGACCGTTGGGGCGTCAATCAGCCCCAGCATTTT. Encoded protein: CASSDRWGVNQPQHF.

CDR3 nucleotide sequence: TGTGCCTGGAGTGTGCTAGCGACGACTTACGAGCAGTACTTC. Translation: CAWSVLATTYEQYF. The chain links TRBV30 to TRBJ2-7; D perhaps matches TRBD2 (6 bases). Trimming removed 0 bases at V and 4 bases at J, with 13 bases between. CDR1 GTSNPN and CDR2 SVGIG come from the germline V gene (reference sequence). The CDR3 contains 14 residues.

This chain uses TRBV6-4 with TRBJ2-3; D possibly corresponds to TRBD2 (6 bases). This CDR3 region has 15 residues. Trimming took 5 bases from V and 2 from J, leaving 14 bases between them. The germline CDR1 and CDR2 sequences are MRHNA and SNTAGT. CDR3 nucleotide sequence: TGTGCCAGCAGTTACCGGGACTCATACACAGATACGCAGTATTTT. As protein: CASSYRDSYTDTQYF.

This clone has only one observation. This chain uses TRBV4-1 with TRBJ2-7; the D gene is possibly TRBD1 (6 bases). V was clipped by 0 bases and J by 11 bases, with 14 bases between them. Looked up from germline, CDR1 is MGHRA and CDR2 is YSYEKL. The CDR3 loop spans 13 amino acids. The CDR3 loop reads CASSQEAGVKEYF. The CDR3 DNA reads TGCGCCAGCAGCCAAGAAGCAGGGGTCAAGGAGTACTTC.

This clone was detected once. V is TRBV19 and J is TRBJ2-5, with a weak D call TRBD1 (6 bases). Germline V gives CDR1 LNHDA, CDR2 SQIVND (reference sequence). The CDR3 spans 17 residues. Trimming removed 0 bases at V and 1 base at J, with 15 bases between. CDR3 DNA sequence: TGTGCCAGTAGTATAGATCCTCGGACAGCCATCCAAGAGACCCAGTACTTC. It yields the protein CASSIDPRTAIQETQYF.

The rearrangement uses TRBV5-1 and TRBJ1-2; D is unclear. CDR1 SGHRS and CDR2 YFSETQ come from the germline V gene. CDR3 length equals 14 residues. Trimming shortened V by 0 bases and J by 6 bases, and 12 bases separated the two germline ends. In nucleotides, the CDR3 is TGCGCCAGCAGCTTGGAAACCGAACTAAATGGCTACACCTTC. Protein: CASSLETELNGYTF.

The chain combines TRBV21-1 with TRBJ2-1; no DNA check was done on the table's D call, TRBD1. TRBV21-1 is designated a pseudogene. The CDR3 sequence is 14 residues long. As DNA, the CDR3 is TGTGCCAGCAGCAAAGGACAGGGACACAATGAGCAGTTCTTC. Translated: CASSKGQGHNEQFF.

The chain couples TRBV6-1 to TRBJ1-1, with D possibly matching TRBD1 (6 bases). With 4 bases removed from V and 11 bases from J, the gap between germline ends came to 14 bases. This CDR3 region has 12 residues. Per germline, CDR1 MNHNS and CDR2 SASEGT. For the CDR3, the DNA is TGTGCCAGCAGTGCCTTAGGGGGGGACGCTTTCTTT. Its translation: CASSALGGDAFF.

This sequence joins TRBV10-2 and TRBJ2-7; 10 nucleotides align to TRBD2. This CDR3 is built from 13 residues. Germline trimming cut 8 bases from V and 4 bases from J; bases unmatched to any gene: 5. The germline gives CDR1 WSHSY, CDR2 SAAADI. CDR3 nucleotide sequence: TGCGCCAGCGCCGGACTAGCGGTATACGAGCAGTACTTC. It codes for CASAGLAVYEQYF.